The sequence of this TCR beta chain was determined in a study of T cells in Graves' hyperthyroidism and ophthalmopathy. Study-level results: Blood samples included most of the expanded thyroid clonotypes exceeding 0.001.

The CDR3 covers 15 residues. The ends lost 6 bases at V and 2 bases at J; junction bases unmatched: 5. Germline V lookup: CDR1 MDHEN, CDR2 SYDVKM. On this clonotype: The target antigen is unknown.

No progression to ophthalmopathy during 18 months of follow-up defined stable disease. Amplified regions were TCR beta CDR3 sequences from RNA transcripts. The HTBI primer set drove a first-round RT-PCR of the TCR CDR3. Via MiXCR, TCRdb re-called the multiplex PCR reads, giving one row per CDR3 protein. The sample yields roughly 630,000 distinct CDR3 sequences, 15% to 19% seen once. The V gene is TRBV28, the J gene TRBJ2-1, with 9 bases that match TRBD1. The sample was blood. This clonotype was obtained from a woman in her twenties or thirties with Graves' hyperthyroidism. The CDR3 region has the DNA TGTGCCAGCAGGGCCTGGGACAGGGCCTACAATGAGCAGTTCTTC. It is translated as CASRAWDRAYNEQFF.